The 29 T cell receptor beta chains presented below share a single source sample, sequenced in a study of T cell responses to AZD1222 COVID-19 vaccine. The protocol was immunoSEQ multiplex PCR, while the TCRdb copy is restricted to in-frame clones and leaves out a portion. The sample includes 110,000 to 150,000 clones, 90% to 95% of them seen just once. Here the sequenced sample was peripheral blood, taken after recovery from COVID-19. The receptors here all came from an adult who had recovered from COVID-19.

The DNA for the CDR3 is TGTGCCAGCAGTGACTCTTCGGAAGGCGGGGAGCTGTTTTTT. Its translation is CASSDSSEGGELFF. The chain is built from TRBV6-4 and TRBJ2-2; D unclear. V was shortened by 0 bases and J by 7 bases, with 9 bases between the two germline ends. Germline CDR1 MRHNA, CDR2 SNTAGT. The length of the CDR3 is 14 residues.

V gene TRBV5-4 combines with J gene TRBJ2-5; 12 bases agree with TRBD2. Germline assignment: CDR1 SGHNT and CDR2 YYREEE (reference sequence). There are 16 residues in the CDR3. J gave up 4 bases and V 1 base, and 5 bases lay outside the gene matches. The CDR3: CASSLSLAGGRETQYF. Written as DNA, the CDR3 is TGTGCCAGCAGCTTGTCACTAGCGGGAGGTCGAGAGACCCAGTACTTC.

J is TRBJ1-5 and V is TRBV2; D is undetermined. Germline CDR1 SNHLY, CDR2 FYNNEI. This CDR3 is 16 amino acids long. V lost 1 base and J 3 bases, leaving 13 bases between the germline ends. The CDR3 bases are TGTGCCAGCAGTGAAGTAGGCGGAGGGATCAATCAGCCCCAGCATTTT. Encoded protein: CASSEVGGGINQPQHF.

The chain recombines TRBV5-1 with TRBJ2-7; the D call may be TRBD1 or TRBD2 (5 bases each). Germline V gives CDR1 SGHRS, CDR2 YFSETQ. V was trimmed by 0 bases and J by 5 bases, leaving 15 bases between them. The CDR3 is 15 amino acids. The CDR3 bases are TGCGCCAGCAGCTTGGCTGGGGGAAGAGTCCACGAGCAGTACTTC. It is translated as CASSLAGGRVHEQYF.

The gene calls are TRBV12-5 and TRBJ2-7, with 7 positions matching TRBD1. Germline trimming cut 7 bases from V and 2 bases from J; bases unmatched to any gene: 8. This CDR3 spans 14 amino acids. Germline-derived CDR1 and CDR2 are LGHNT and FRNRAP. CDR3 residues: CASAGTGVPYEQYF. The CDR3 DNA reads as TGTGCTAGTGCCGGTACAGGGGTACCCTACGAGCAGTACTTC.

This chain links TRBV11-1 with TRBJ2-2; D may match TRBD1 or TRBD2 (5 bases each). The V end was cut by 0 bases, the J end by 4 bases, with 9 bases between. The germline gives CDR1 SGHAT, CDR2 FQDESV (reference sequence). The CDR3 runs 15 residues. The CDR3 DNA reads as TGTGCCAGCAGCTTAGCGGGGGACGTCACCGGGGAGCTGTTTTTT. This encodes CASSLAGDVTGELFF.

The chain carries TRBV30 and TRBJ1-2, with D possibly matching TRBD1 (6 bases). In germline, CDR1 is GTSNPN, CDR2 SVGIG (reference sequence). V lost 5 bases and J 8 bases, leaving 24 bases between the germline ends. The CDR3 covers 15 residues. In nucleotides, the CDR3 is TGTGCCTGGCACAAAGGGGCAGGGGACTTAGGCGGCTACACCTTC. Protein sequence: CAWHKGAGDLGGYTF.

The chain has TRBV3-1 (or the pseudogene TRBV3-2) and TRBJ2-2, with D uncertain. The germline V gene has CDR1 LGHDT and CDR2 YNNKEL (reference sequence). The V end was cut by 2 bases, the J end by 0 bases, with 10 bases between. This CDR3 has 16 amino acids. The CDR3 spells CASSQLGDANTGELFF. CDR3 nucleotides: TGTGCCAGCAGCCAATTAGGTGACGCGAACACCGGGGAGCTGTTTTTT.

The chain is built from TRBV24-1 and TRBJ1-5; D is uncertain. Trimming removed 0 bases at V and 5 bases at J, with 7 bases between. This CDR3 comprises 14 residues. CDR1 is KGHDR and CDR2 is SFDVKD in the germline V gene. CDR3 loop: CATSDLAGDQPQHF. The CDR3 region has the DNA TGTGCCACCAGTGATTTGGCAGGAGATCAGCCCCAGCATTTT.

The chain carries TRBV19 and TRBJ2-7; TRBD1 matches at 7 bases. Per the germline V gene, CDR1 is LNHDA and CDR2 is SQIVND (reference sequence). This CDR3 region has 12 residues. V was clipped by 9 bases and J by 0 bases; unmatched bases: 2. In nucleotides, the CDR3 is TGTGCCAGCCAGGGGGACTCCTACGAGCAGTACTTC. It encodes CASQGDSYEQYF.

The chain has TRBV5-8 and TRBJ2-5, with D perhaps TRBD2 (6 bases). V gave up 4 bases and J gave up 6 bases, with 16 bases separating them. Germline CDR1 is SGHTS and CDR2 is YDEGEE. This CDR3 is 14 amino acids long. DNA for the CDR3: TGTGCCAGCAGCGTCTTCACACGGGGGAAGACCCAGTACTTC. It codes for CASSVFTRGKTQYF.

The chain has TRBV6-5 and TRBJ1-4, with D maybe TRBD1 (5 bases). Per germline, CDR1 MNHEY and CDR2 SVGAGI. The length of the CDR3 is 15 residues. Between the trimmed V and J ends, which lost 6 bases and 7 bases, there was a span of 18 bases. CDR3 nucleotides: TGTGCCAGCAGCGGGACCCGGGGCCACTTTGAAAAACTGTTTTTT. Its translation is CASSGTRGHFEKLFF.

CDR3 loop: CSVEDRRGLFF. The DNA for the CDR3 is TGCAGCGTTGAAGACCGCCGGGGGCTGTTTTTT. The chain recombines TRBV29-1 with TRBJ2-2, with a possible D match to TRBD2 (5 bases). Germline CDR1 and CDR2: SQVTM and ANQGSEA. Deletions cut 0 bases from V and 13 bases from J, with 9 bases between. The CDR3 loop spans 11 amino acids.

The chain is built from TRBV7-9 and TRBJ1-4, with no clear D. CDR3 length equals 15 residues. CDR1 SEHNR and CDR2 FQNEAQ come from the germline V gene (reference sequence). V lost 1 base and J 6 bases, leaving 12 bases between the germline ends. CDR3 residues: CASSLGPEKYEKLFF. CDR3 coding DNA: TGTGCCAGCAGCTTAGGCCCTGAGAAGTATGAAAAACTGTTTTTT.

The gene calls are TRBV11-2 and TRBJ1-1; 8 bases align to TRBD1. The germline gives CDR1 SGHAT, CDR2 FQNNGV. V shed 2 bases and J 1 base; nucleotides not matched to a gene: 9. CDR3 length: 17 residues. CDR3 sequence reads: CASSLPSVDRGNTEAFF. The DNA of the CDR3 is TGTGCCAGCAGCTTACCCTCGGTTGACAGGGGGAACACTGAAGCTTTCTTT.

The chain links TRBV14 to TRBJ1-6, with D perhaps matching TRBD1 (5 bases). Deletions cut 0 bases from V and 9 bases from J, with 12 bases between. The CDR3 spans 15 residues. The germline V gene has CDR1 SGHDN and CDR2 FVKESK. The CDR3 nucleotides read TGTGCCAGCAGCCAAGAACCCAGGGTCGGTTCACCCCTCCACTTT. Its protein is CASSQEPRVGSPLHF.

This chain links TRBV18 with TRBJ2-6; 8 positions match TRBD1. J was trimmed by 0 bases and V by 0 bases; bases with no gene match: 4. Germline values: CDR1 KGHSH, CDR2 LQKENI. This CDR3 spans 18 amino acids. The CDR3 loop reads CASSPPGQAPSGANVLTF. The CDR3 DNA sequence: TGTGCCAGCTCACCACCGGGACAGGCACCCTCTGGGGCCAACGTCCTGACTTTC.

The CDR3: CASSPRQKLVYGYTF. The CDR3, as DNA: TGTGCCAGCTCACCGAGACAGAAGCTGGTTTATGGCTACACCTTC. The chain recombines TRBV18 with TRBJ1-2, with D maybe TRBD1 (5 bases). CDR1 and CDR2 (germline): KGHSH, LQKENI. This CDR3 is 15 amino acids long. V was shortened by 3 bases and J by 5 bases, with 16 bases between the two germline ends.

The DNA of the CDR3 is TGTGCCATCCTAGCGGAGGGCTCCTACAATGAGCAGTTCTTC. Amino acids: CAILAEGSYNEQFF. The chain recombines TRBV2 with TRBJ2-1; 7 nucleotides align to TRBD2. With V trimmed by 10 bases and J by 0 bases, 6 bases remained unmatched. From germline, CDR1 is SNHLY and CDR2 FYNNEI. The CDR3 runs to 14 residues.

This clone was picked up one time. The chain employs TRBV4-1 and TRBJ2-7, with 9 nucleotides matching TRBD1. The CDR3 is 16 amino acids. Trimming at V came to 2 bases and at J to 0 bases, leaving 5 bases not matched to a gene. Germline V lookup: CDR1 MGHRA, CDR2 YSYEKL. As DNA, the CDR3 is TGCGCCAGCAGCCAAAGTGGGACAGGGTCCTCCTACGAGCAGTACTTC. Translated: CASSQSGTGSSYEQYF.

The CDR3 DNA reads as TGTGCCAGCAGCGGCGGGGCGACTAACACTGAAGCTTTCTTT. This translates into CASSGGATNTEAFF. This chain connects TRBV9 to TRBJ1-1; D is perhaps TRBD1 (5 bases). The V gene lost 3 bases and the J gene lost 2 bases, with 11 bases spanning the gap. This CDR3 spans 14 amino acids. Germline CDR1 reads SGDLS; CDR2 reads YYNGEE.

This chain links TRBV6-6 with TRBJ1-5; D gene unclear. The V end lost 2 bases, the J end lost 1 base, and 9 bases lay between the germline ends. CDR1 MNHNY and CDR2 SVGAGI come from the germline V gene (reference sequence). CDR3 length equals 15 residues. The CDR3 DNA reads as TGTGCCAGCAGTTACGAGACGAGGAGCAATCAGCCCCAGCATTTT. It specifies CASSYETRSNQPQHF.

Here the CDR3 reads CASSLGRARSYNEQFF. Here the CDR3 DNA reads TGCGCCAGCAGCTTGGGAAGGGCCCGCTCCTACAATGAGCAGTTCTTC. The chain combines TRBV5-1 with TRBJ2-1, with no clear D. The V end was cut by 0 bases, the J end by 0 bases, with 10 bases between. The germline V gene encodes CDR1 SGHRS and CDR2 YFSETQ. This CDR3 spans 16 amino acids.

The chain couples TRBV28 to TRBJ2-7, with D possibly being TRBD1 or TRBD2 (5 bases each). Per the germline V gene, CDR1 is MDHEN and CDR2 is SYDVKM. This CDR3 contains 14 residues. Trimming removed 2 bases at V and 3 bases at J, with 11 bases between. CDR3 sequence reads: CASSLRGEGYEQYF. The CDR3 nucleotides read TGTGCCAGCAGTTTACGGGGCGAAGGCTACGAGCAGTACTTC. The full variable domain, rest sourced from reference TRBV28 and TRBJ2-7, is DVKVTQSSRYLVKRTGEKVFLECVQDMDHENMFWYRQDPGLGLRLIYFSYDVKMKEKGDIPEGYSVSREKKERFSLILESASTNQTSMYLCASSLRGEGYEQYFGPGTRLTVT.

The J gene is TRBJ1-5, the V gene TRBV4-1; tentatively, D is TRBD1 (5 bases). CDR1 is MGHRA and CDR2 is YSYEKL in the germline V gene. Deletions cut 0 bases from V and 6 bases from J, with 15 bases between. The CDR3 runs 16 residues. The CDR3 here is CASSQETGEMGQPQHF. The CDR3 region has the DNA TGCGCCAGCAGCCAAGAAACGGGGGAAATGGGTCAGCCCCAGCATTTT.

The chain carries TRBV20-1 and TRBJ2-1, with D possibly TRBD2 on 6 matching bases. CDR1 DFQATT and CDR2 SNEGSKA come from the germline V gene (reference sequence). The CDR3 contains 15 residues. The V end lost 3 bases, the J end lost 0 bases, and 12 bases lay between the germline ends. For the CDR3, the DNA is TGCAGTGCTAGTTTTCGGGGGAGCTCCTACAATGAGCAGTTCTTC. Encoded protein: CSASFRGSSYNEQFF.

A single count supports this clone. V and J are TRBV7-9 and TRBJ1-3, with 9 bases matching TRBD1. V lost 3 bases, J lost 2 bases, and 11 bases stayed unmatched. This CDR3 region has 18 residues. Germline CDR1 SEHNR, CDR2 FQNEAQ (reference sequence). The CDR3 is CASSLAMWGQGAGNTIYF. The DNA of the CDR3 is TGTGCCAGCAGCTTGGCGATGTGGGGACAGGGAGCTGGAAACACCATATATTTT.

The gene calls are TRBV7-9 and TRBJ1-1, with 8 bases aligning to TRBD1. CDR3 length: 14 residues. V was clipped by 5 bases and J by 6 bases; unmatched bases: 8. Germline V gives CDR1 SEHNR, CDR2 FQNEAQ (reference sequence). The CDR3 here is CASSADRVGAEAFF. The CDR3 DNA sequence: TGTGCCAGCAGCGCGGACAGGGTAGGCGCTGAAGCTTTCTTT.

This chain joins TRBV28 and TRBJ1-3; D not resolved. This CDR3 is built from 11 residues. CDR1 and CDR2 from the germline V gene are MDHEN and SYDVKM. The V and J ends lost 4 bases and 3 bases respectively, with 1 base between them. This CDR3 is CASSYGNTIYF. CDR3 DNA sequence: TGTGCCAGCAGTTATGGAAACACCATATATTTT.